The clone carrying this T cell receptor beta chain occurred a few times. Its antigen is not identified. V dropped 2 bases and J dropped 6 bases, with 14 bases sitting between them. Per the germline V gene, CDR1 is LGHNA and CDR2 is YNFKEQ. This CDR3 is built from 15 residues. This record belongs to a study of shared clonotypes between healthy human individuals. Regarding the study as a whole: The study drew on few donors, limiting represented genetic and exposure-history diversity.

HIV-negative, healthy adults without recent acute infections or vaccinations were the donors. Naive CD4+ cells were CD45RA-selected; the remaining cells were memory. Sequencing used immunoSEQ multiplex PCR; TCRdb keeps in-frame clones, though not all of them. The repertoire includes hundreds of thousands of clones, around 73% of them detected once, and 1.5% to 2% sits in the top ten. The receptor was isolated from a woman aged 25 to 39 in good health. Sequencing was carried out using memory CD4+ T cells sorted from blood. The subset here: CD45RA-negative fraction. The J gene is TRBJ2-1, the V gene TRBV4-2, with D perhaps TRBD1 or TRBD2 (5 bases each). CDR3 loop: CASSQFTGTVNEQFF. CDR3 bases: TGTGCCAGCAGCCAATTTACCGGGACCGTCAATGAGCAGTTCTTC.